Listed here is a single T cell receptor beta chain. These data belong to a study of T cell changes during pregnancy in multiple sclerosis. The CDR3 length is 15 residues. Trimming took 6 bases from V and 2 from J; bases not matched to a gene: 9. The germline V gene has CDR1 KGHSH and CDR2 LQKENI. The protocol was immunoSEQ multiplex PCR, while the TCRdb copy is restricted to in-frame clones and leaves out a portion. The table shows roughly 48,000 clones, with 80% to 95% occurring only once. The sequence derives from a female donor with multiple sclerosis, enrolled in a pregnancy study. The source material was CD4+ T cells from peripheral blood mononuclear cells, sampled in the third trimester of pregnancy. The chain carries TRBV18 and TRBJ2-7, with 8 bases fitting TRBD1. CDR3 nucleotide sequence: TGTGCCAGCTCTACCGGGACAGGTGCCACCTACGAGCAGTACTTC. This translates into CASSTGTGATYEQYF.